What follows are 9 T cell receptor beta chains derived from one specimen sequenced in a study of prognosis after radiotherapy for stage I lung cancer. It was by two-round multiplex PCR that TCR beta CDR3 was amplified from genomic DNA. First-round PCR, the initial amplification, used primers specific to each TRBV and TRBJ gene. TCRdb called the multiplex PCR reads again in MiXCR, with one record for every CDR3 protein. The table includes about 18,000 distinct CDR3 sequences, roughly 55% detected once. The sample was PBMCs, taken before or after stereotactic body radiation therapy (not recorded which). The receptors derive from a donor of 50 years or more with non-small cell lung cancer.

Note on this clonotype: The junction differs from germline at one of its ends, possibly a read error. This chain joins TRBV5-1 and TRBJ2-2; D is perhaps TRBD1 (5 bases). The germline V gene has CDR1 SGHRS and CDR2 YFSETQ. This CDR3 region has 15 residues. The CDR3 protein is CASSLGAGLTGELFF. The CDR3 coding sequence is TGTGCCAGCAGCTTAGGTGCAGGGCTGACCGGGGAGCTGTTTTTT.

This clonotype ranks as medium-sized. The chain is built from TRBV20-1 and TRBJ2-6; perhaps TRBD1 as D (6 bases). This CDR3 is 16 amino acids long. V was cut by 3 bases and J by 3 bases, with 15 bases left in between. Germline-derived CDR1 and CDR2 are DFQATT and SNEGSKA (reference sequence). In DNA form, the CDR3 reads TGCAGTGCTAGTGACACAGGGATTTTTGGGGCCAACGTCCTGACTTTC. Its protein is CSASDTGIFGANVLTF.

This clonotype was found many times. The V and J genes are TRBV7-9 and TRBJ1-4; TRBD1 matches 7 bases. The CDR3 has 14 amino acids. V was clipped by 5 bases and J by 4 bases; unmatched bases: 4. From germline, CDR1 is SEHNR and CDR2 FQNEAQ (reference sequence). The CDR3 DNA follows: TGTGCCAGCAGCCAGGGACAGAATAATGAAAAACTGTTTTTT. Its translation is CASSQGQNNEKLFF.

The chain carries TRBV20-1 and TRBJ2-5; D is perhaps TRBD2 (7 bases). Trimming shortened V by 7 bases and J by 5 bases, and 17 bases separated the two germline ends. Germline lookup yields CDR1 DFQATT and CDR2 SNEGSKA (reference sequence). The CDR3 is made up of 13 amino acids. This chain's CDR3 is CSEAQQGGETQYF. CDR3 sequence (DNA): TGCAGTGAGGCTCAACAGGGAGGGGAGACCCAGTACTTC.

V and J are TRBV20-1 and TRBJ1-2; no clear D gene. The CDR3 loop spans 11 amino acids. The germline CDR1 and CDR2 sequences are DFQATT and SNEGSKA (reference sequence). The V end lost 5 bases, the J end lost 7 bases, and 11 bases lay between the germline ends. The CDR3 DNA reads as TGCAGTGCTCGGGGTTTTGGTGGCTACACCTTC. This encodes CSARGFGGYTF.

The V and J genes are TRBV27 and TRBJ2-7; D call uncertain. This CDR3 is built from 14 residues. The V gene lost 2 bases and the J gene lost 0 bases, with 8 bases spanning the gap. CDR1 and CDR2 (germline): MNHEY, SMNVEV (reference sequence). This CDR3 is CASSLTPSSYEQYF. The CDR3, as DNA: TGTGCCAGCAGTTTAACCCCGAGCTCCTACGAGCAGTACTTC.

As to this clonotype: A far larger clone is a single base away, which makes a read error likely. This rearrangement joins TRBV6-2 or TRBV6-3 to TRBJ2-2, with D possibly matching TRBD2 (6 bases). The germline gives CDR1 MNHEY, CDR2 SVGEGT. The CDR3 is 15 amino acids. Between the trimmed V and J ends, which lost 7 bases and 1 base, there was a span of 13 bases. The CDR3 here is CASMPGEVNTGELFF. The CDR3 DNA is TGTGCCAGCATGCCCGGGGAGGTGAACACCGGGGAGCTGTTTTTT.

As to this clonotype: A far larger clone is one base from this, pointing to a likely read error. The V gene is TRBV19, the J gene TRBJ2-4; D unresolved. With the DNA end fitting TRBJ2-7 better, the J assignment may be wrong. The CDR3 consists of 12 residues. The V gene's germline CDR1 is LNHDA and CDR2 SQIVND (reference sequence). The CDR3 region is CASMGKGNEQYF. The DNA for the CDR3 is TGTGCCAGTATGGGTAAAGGAAACGAGCAGTACTTC.

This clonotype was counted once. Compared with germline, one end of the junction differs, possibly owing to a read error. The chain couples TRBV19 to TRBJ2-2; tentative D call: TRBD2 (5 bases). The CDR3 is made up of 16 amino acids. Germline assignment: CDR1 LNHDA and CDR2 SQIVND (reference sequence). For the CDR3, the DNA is TGTGCCAGTAGTATAACGGTCGCCATGAACATCTGGGAGCTGGTTTTT. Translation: CASSITVAMNIWELVF.